In this sample, the clone carrying this TCR beta chain turned up a few times. Antigen unknown. These data are taken from a study of T cells in Graves' hyperthyroidism and ophthalmopathy. Study-level information: Peripheral blood was drawn at first diagnosis, prior to all treatment. Study outcomes and limitations: Stable hyperthyroidism and ophthalmopathy were separated using 13 V-J signatures.

CDR3 length: 17 residues. Germline V CDR1 and CDR2: SEHNR, FQNEAQ (reference sequence). Deletions cut 3 bases from V and 7 bases from J, with 21 bases between. Amplification of TCR beta CDR3 regions used RNA as the template. HTBI primers were employed in a first-round RT-PCR of the TCR CDR3. TCRdb fed the multiplex PCR reads into MiXCR, producing one record per CDR3 protein. Found here are fewer than 750,000 distinct CDR3 sequences, approximately 15% of them singletons; the top ten hold approximately 13%. This clonotype originated in a woman in her forties or fifties with Graves' ophthalmopathy. Sequenced sample: blood. The chain couples TRBV7-9 to TRBJ2-2; D might be TRBD1 (6 bases). The CDR3 spells CASSFQGSQLGSGELFF. DNA of the CDR3: TGTGCCAGCAGCTTTCAGGGGAGTCAGCTTGGGAGCGGGGAGCTGTTTTTT.